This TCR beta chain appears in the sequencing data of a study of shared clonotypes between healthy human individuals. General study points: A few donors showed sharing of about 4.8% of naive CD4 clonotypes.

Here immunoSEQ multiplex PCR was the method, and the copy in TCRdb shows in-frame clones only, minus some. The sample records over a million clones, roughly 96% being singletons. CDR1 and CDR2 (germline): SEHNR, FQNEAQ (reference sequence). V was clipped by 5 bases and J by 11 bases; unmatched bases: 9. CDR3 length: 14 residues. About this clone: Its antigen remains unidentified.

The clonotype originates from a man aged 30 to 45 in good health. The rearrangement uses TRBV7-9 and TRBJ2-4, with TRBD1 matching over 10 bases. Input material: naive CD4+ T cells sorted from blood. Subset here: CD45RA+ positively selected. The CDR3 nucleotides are TGTGCCAGCAGCCTGACAGGGGGCGACCTCCTTCAGTACTTC. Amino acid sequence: CASSLTGGDLLQYF.